This TCR beta chain was profiled in a study of blood T cell repertoires in COVID-19. About the research overall: The United States, Italy and Spain were the sources of the acute and convalescent COVID-19 samples.

There are 16 residues in the CDR3. V lost 5 bases to trimming and J lost 0 bases, with 14 bases between them. CDR1 is SGHAT and CDR2 is FQNNGV in the germline V gene. Sequencing used immunoSEQ multiplex PCR; TCRdb keeps in-frame clones, though not all of them. The table includes roughly 60,000 clones, 80% to 90% detected once. This clone was found once. This TCR derives from a man aged 35 to 55 with acute or convalescent COVID-19. The V gene is TRBV11-2, the J gene TRBJ2-4; no clear D gene. Sequences were obtained from peripheral blood. In DNA, the CDR3 is TGTGCCAGCAGCCTAAACCGTTTCCTAGCCAAAAACATTCAGTACTTC. Its translation is CASSLNRFLAKNIQYF.